This T cell receptor beta chain stems from a study of shared clonotypes between healthy human individuals. Study-level information: With ages of 18 to 49, the donors were a couple of women and a few men. Study-wide results and limits: Sampling included only blood; tissue repertoires likely differ.

CD8 cells classed as naive were CD45RO-negative and positively selected for CCR7, excluding terminally differentiated effector memory CD45RA+ cells. Every contributor of samples was a Caucasian grown-up residing in Nashville, Tennessee. Clones were sequenced by immunoSEQ multiplex PCR, and TCRdb holds only the in-frame ones, with some missing. The sample records 1.5 million to 2.5 million clones, about 95% being singletons. For this clone: Its antigen is undetermined. Other nucleotide sequences from this sample produce the same CDR3.

The sequenced sample was naive CD8+ T cells sorted from blood. This receptor was taken from a man younger than 35 in good health.

In DNA form, the CDR3 reads TGTGCCAGCAGTTACGGACAGGGGGTAGGCGAGCAGTACTTC. Protein: CASSYGQGVGEQYF. The chain has TRBV6-5 and TRBJ2-7; 10 nucleotides line up with TRBD1. The CDR3 contains 14 residues. Trimming at V came to 2 bases and at J to 6 bases, leaving 4 bases not matched to a gene. Germline V gene lookup returns CDR1 MNHEY and CDR2 SVGAGI.